A single sample gave rise to the 5 T cell receptor beta chains below, sequenced in a study of shared clonotypes between healthy human individuals. Data came from immunoSEQ multiplex PCR; TCRdb stores just in-frame clones and leaves some out. The sample carries about 490,000 clones, around 79% recorded once. The sequencing sample was made of PBMCs. The receptors originated from a woman aged 40 to 49 in good health. Some clones in this sample may be carry-over from other donors' samples.

This sequence joins TRBV11-1 and TRBJ1-1; D may be TRBD1 (6 bases). Germline V gene sequence: CDR1 SGHAT, CDR2 FQDESV (reference sequence). V lost 5 bases and J 3 bases, leaving 28 bases between the germline ends. The CDR3 contains 19 residues. In DNA, the CDR3 is TGTGCCAGCAGCCCGACAGGTTTCCCGCTGCTTTCGGGGCACACTGAAGCTTTCTTT. It codes for CASSPTGFPLLSGHTEAFF. Based on the CDR3 plus reference TRBV11-1 and TRBJ1-1, the full variable domain is EAEVAQSPRYKITEKSQAVAFWCDPISGHATLYWYRQILGQGPELLVQFQDESVVDDSQLPKDRFSAERLKGVDSTLKIQPAELGDSAMYLCASSPTGFPLLSGHTEAFFGQGTRLTVV.

The chain combines TRBV7-8 with TRBJ2-1; weak D call: TRBD2 (5 bases). CDR3 length: 11 amino acids. Germline CDR1 is SGHVS and CDR2 is FQNEAQ. V shed 5 bases and J shed 15 bases, with 14 bases lying between them. CDR3 coding DNA: TGTGCCAGCAGCGTTATTAGCGATCTGTTCTTC. As protein: CASSVISDLFF.

The chain couples TRBV7-2 to TRBJ1-5; D possibly corresponds to TRBD1 (6 bases). The CDR3 spans 16 residues. CDR1 and CDR2 (germline): SGHTA, FQGNSA. Deletions cut 5 bases from V and 0 bases from J, with 14 bases between. As DNA, the CDR3 is TGTGCCAGCAGCGTCACAGGGACCTATAGCAATCAGCCCCAGCATTTT. This sequence encodes CASSVTGTYSNQPQHF.

About this clone itself: This may come from a read error, since a much larger clone is one base off. The rearrangement uses TRBV18 and TRBJ2-7; D might be TRBD2 (5 bases). Trimming left V 2 bases short and J 3 bases short, with 5 bases between. Germline CDR1 reads KGHSH; CDR2 reads LQKENI. The CDR3 totals 12 residues. The CDR3 DNA reads TGTGCCAGCTCACCAGAGGGCTACGAGCAGTACTTC. Its translation: CASSPEGYEQYF.

The chain links TRBV28 to TRBJ1-1; D possibly corresponds to TRBD1 (6 bases). CDR1 and CDR2 (germline): MDHEN, SYDVKM. This CDR3 has 17 amino acids. Trimming left V 2 bases short and J 1 base short, with 17 bases between. In DNA form, the CDR3 reads TGTGCCAGCAGTTTACCCGTTACAGGGCTGGGGAACACTGAAGCTTTCTTT. It encodes CASSLPVTGLGNTEAFF.